This T cell receptor (beta chain) stems from a study of cytomegalovirus exposure and HLA in healthy donors. Generated by immunoSEQ multiplex PCR, the TCRdb table keeps only in-frame clones and is missing some. In the table there are roughly 330,000 clones, about nine tenths of which are singletons. In regard to this clone: What it binds is unknown.

General study points: The finding came from a later analysis; first-cohort TCR clusters tended to co-occur in the roughly 110 validation repertoires. It was reported that the classifier diagnosed cytomegalovirus status with high specificity and sensitivity in both the original and validation cohorts.

Germline CDR1 is SGDLS and CDR2 is YYNGEE. The CDR3 consists of 14 residues. The V and J ends lost 0 bases and 1 base respectively, with 7 bases between them. Source material: PBMCs. The rearrangement links TRBV9 to TRBJ1-2; unclear D gene. The source is a woman under 40 in good health and CMV-seropositive. The CDR3 sequence: CASSVASYNYGYTF. The CDR3 DNA reads TGTGCCAGCAGCGTAGCCAGCTATAACTATGGCTACACCTTC.